This passage covers 7 T cell receptor beta chains from one sample sequenced in a study of CD8 T cells in Susac syndrome. The authors reverse transcribed about 0.5 to 1 ug RNA with random hexamers. One entry per CDR3 protein, called by TCRdb with MiXCR from the immunoSEQ multiplex PCR reads. The table includes around 170,000 distinct CDR3 sequences, about 96% detected once. Source material: CD4+ T cells from PBMCs. Source of these receptors: a human donor with Susac syndrome.

The J gene is TRBJ1-1, the V gene TRBV3-1; 10 bases fit TRBD1. The trim removed 0 bases at V and 3 bases at J, leaving 4 bases unmatched. The germline CDR1 and CDR2 sequences are LGHDT and YNNKEL (reference sequence). The CDR3 covers 16 residues. The CDR3 DNA reads TGTGCCAGCAGCCAAGATCCCGGACAGGGGGACACTGAAGCTTTCTTT. Amino acids: CASSQDPGQGDTEAFF. Based on the CDR3 plus reference TRBV3-1 and TRBJ1-1, the full variable domain is DTAVSQTPKYLVTQMGNDKSIKCEQNLGHDTMYWYKQDSKKFLKIMFSYNNKELIINETVPNRFSPKSPDKAHLNLHINSLELGDSAVYFCASSQDPGQGDTEAFFGQGTRLTVV.

The rearrangement links TRBV24-1 to TRBJ1-2, with TRBD1 matching over 7 bases. The CDR3 loop spans 12 amino acids. After removal of 7 bases from V and 4 bases from J, the junction contained 2 bases not matched to a gene. Germline V gene lookup returns CDR1 KGHDR and CDR2 SFDVKD. This CDR3 reads CATSDRAYGYTF. Written as DNA, the CDR3 is TGTGCCACCAGCGACAGGGCCTATGGCTACACCTTC.

The chain recombines TRBV12-3 or TRBV12-4 with TRBJ1-1; 7 positions agree with TRBD1. The CDR3 sequence is 14 residues long. Trimming at V came to 5 bases and at J to 4 bases, leaving 7 bases not matched to a gene. The CDR3 nucleotides are TGTGCCAGCAGTCCGACAGGGAGGGGCACTGAAGCTTTCTTT. Translation gives CASSPTGRGTEAFF.

This sequence joins TRBV7-9 and TRBJ2-5; a possible D gene is TRBD1 (5 bases). The CDR3 sequence is 15 residues long. Germline loops: CDR1 SEHNR, CDR2 FQNEAQ (reference sequence). The V end lost 0 bases, the J end lost 1 base, and 9 bases lay between the germline ends. The CDR3 nucleotides read TGTGCCAGCAGCTTAGCGGTCACAGGCCAAGAGACCCAGTACTTC. Translated: CASSLAVTGQETQYF.

The CDR3 protein is CASSSTQETQYF. As DNA, the CDR3 is TGTGCCAGCTCAAGCACCCAAGAGACCCAGTACTTC. The chain is built from TRBV18 and TRBJ2-5, with D unclear. CDR3 length equals 12 residues. Trimming cost V 5 bases and J 1 base, with 5 bases left between them. Germline V gene sequence: CDR1 KGHSH, CDR2 LQKENI.

CDR3 protein: CASSLRLAGGPGETQYF. The CDR3 DNA reads as TGTGCCAGCAGCCTGCGACTAGCGGGAGGGCCTGGAGAGACCCAGTACTTC. The chain carries TRBV5-4 and TRBJ2-5; 14 bases are shared with TRBD2. Germline CDR1 SGHNT, CDR2 YYREEE (reference sequence). This CDR3 has 17 residues. J lost 4 bases, V lost 4 bases, and 9 bases had no gene match. Complete variable domain (other parts from reference TRBV5-4 and TRBJ2-5): ETGVTQSPTHLIKTRGQQVTLRCSSQSGHNTVSWYQQALGQGPQFIFQYYREEENGRGNFPPRFSGLQFPNYSSELNVNALELDDSALYLCASSLRLAGGPGETQYFGPGTRLLVL.

The chain is built from TRBV5-6 and TRBJ2-5; D not certain. In germline, CDR1 is SGHDT, CDR2 YYEEEE. The CDR3 has 16 residues. Trimming stripped 4 bases from V and 1 base from J, with 17 bases between. CDR3 sequence reads: CASSPPSRPPQETQYF. CDR3 sequence (DNA): TGTGCCAGCAGCCCCCCCTCGCGGCCGCCCCAAGAGACCCAGTACTTC. The complete variable domain, with remaining parts taken from reference TRBV5-6 and TRBJ2-5, reads DAGVTQSPTHLIKTRGQQVTLRCSPKSGHDTVSWYQQALGQGPQFIFQYYEEEERQRGNFPDRFSGHQFPNYSSELNVNALLLGDSALYLCASSPPSRPPQETQYFGPGTRLLVL.